Below are 6 T cell receptor beta chains sequenced from a single sample in a study of cytomegalovirus exposure and HLA in healthy donors. Libraries were prepared by immunoSEQ multiplex PCR; TCRdb keeps only in-frame clonotypes and omits some of them. The sample holds a few hundred thousand clones, over 70% seen once. Sequenced material: PBMCs. The origin of the receptors is a woman aged 30 to 39 in good health and CMV-seropositive.

This clone appeared once. This chain joins TRBV10-3 and TRBJ1-2; the match to TRBD1 covers 9 bases. The CDR3 is made up of 14 amino acids. CDR1 is ENHRY, CDR2 SYGVKD, per germline. The V segment lost 2 bases and the J segment 6 bases; nucleotides outside the gene matches: 4. This CDR3 reads CAISEGGQGNGYTF. CDR3 nucleotide sequence: TGTGCCATCAGTGAGGGGGGACAGGGAAATGGCTACACCTTC.

The gene calls are TRBV30 and TRBJ2-2; the D is unclear. CDR1 is GTSNPN and CDR2 is SVGIG in the germline V gene (reference sequence). The CDR3 contains 11 residues. V lost 3 bases and J lost 6, with 5 bases in between. Written as DNA, the CDR3 is TGTGCCTGGAGAAGAGCCGGGGAGCTGTTTTTT. As protein: CAWRRAGELFF.

The chain employs TRBV20-1 and TRBJ2-3; D is unclear. CDR3 length: 11 amino acids. Trimming shortened V by 6 bases and J by 6 bases, and 10 bases separated the two germline ends. Per germline, CDR1 DFQATT and CDR2 SNEGSKA (reference sequence). The CDR3 nucleotides read TGCAGTGCCCCTCGTGCCGATACGCAGTATTTT. It codes for CSAPRADTQYF.

CDR3 residues: CAWNRGEGRTELFF. DNA of the CDR3: TGTGCCTGGAACCGGGGGGAGGGCCGAACGGAGCTGTTTTTT. The chain uses TRBV30 and TRBJ2-2; 7 nucleotides line up with TRBD2. This CDR3 comprises 14 residues. Germline CDR1 is GTSNPN and CDR2 is SVGIG (reference sequence). V shed 4 bases, J shed 10 bases, and the junction held 12 bases outside the gene matches. Full variable domain (missing parts from reference TRBV30 and TRBJ2-2): SQTIHQWPATLVQPVGSPLSLECTVEGTSNPNLYWYRQAAGRGLQLLFYSVGIGQISSEVPQNLSASRPQDRQFILSSKKLLLSDSGFYLCAWNRGEGRTELFFGEGSRLTVL.

The chain carries TRBV18 and TRBJ2-2; tentatively, D is TRBD2 (5 bases). Germline V gene data show CDR1 as KGHSH and CDR2 as LQKENI. Trimming took 3 bases from V and 4 from J, leaving 9 bases between them. CDR3 length: 14 amino acids. The CDR3 DNA is TGTGCCAGCTCACCTCGGGATCTCACCGGGGAGCTGTTTTTT. It specifies CASSPRDLTGELFF.

This chain connects TRBV30 to TRBJ2-7; D might be TRBD2 (6 bases). The V end lost 5 bases, the J end lost 3 bases, and 8 bases lay between the germline ends. The CDR3 runs to 11 residues. Looked up from germline, CDR1 is GTSNPN and CDR2 is SVGIG (reference sequence). CDR3 sequence reads: CAWGGFYEQYF. The CDR3 nucleotides read TGTGCCTGGGGGGGGTTCTACGAGCAGTACTTC.